This T cell receptor beta chain was found in a study of blood T cells in healthy people across ages. For this clonotype: What it binds is unknown.

Then a second PCR, running roughly 7 to 11 cycles, was carried out with a sample-barcoded 5' primer and a J-beta primer mix. In TCRdb, the 5' RACE reads were re-called with MiXCR into one record per CDR3 protein. The repertoire holds 1.5 million to 2 million distinct CDR3 sequences, 40% to 55% seen once, with over 2% in the top ten. The CDR3 totals 14 residues. V lost 6 bases, J lost 5 bases, and 16 bases lay in between. Germline V gives CDR1 SGHTA, CDR2 FQGNSA. Regarding the study as a whole: Naive T cell percentage strongly correlated with TCR beta diversity.

V usage is TRBV7-2 and J usage is TRBJ2-5; D remains ambiguous. This clonotype was sampled from a woman aged 40 to 50 in good health. The sequenced material came from blood. The CDR3 loop is CASSKVGQRETQYF. DNA of the CDR3: TGTGCCAGCAGTAAAGTGGGCCAACGGGAGACCCAGTACTTC. The full variable domain, rest sourced from reference TRBV7-2 and TRBJ2-5, is GAGVSQSPSNKVTEKGKDVELRCDPISGHTALYWYRQSLGQGLEFLIYFQGNSAPDKSGLPSDRFSAERTGGSVSTLTIQRTQQEDSAVYLCASSKVGQRETQYFGPGTRLLVL.